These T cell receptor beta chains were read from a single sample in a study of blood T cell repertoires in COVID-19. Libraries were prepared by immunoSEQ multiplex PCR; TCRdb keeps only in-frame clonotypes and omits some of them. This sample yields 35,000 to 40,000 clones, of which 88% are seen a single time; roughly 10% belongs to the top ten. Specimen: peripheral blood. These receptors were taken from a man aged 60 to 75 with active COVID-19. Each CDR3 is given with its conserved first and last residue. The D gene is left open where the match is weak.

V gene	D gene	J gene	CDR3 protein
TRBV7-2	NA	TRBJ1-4	CASSFGGAEKLFF
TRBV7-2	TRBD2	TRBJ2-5	CASSLAHRGAQYF
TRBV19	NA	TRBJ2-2	CASSIVGGGTGELFF
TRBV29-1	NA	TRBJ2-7	CSVEEFAGMGYEQYF
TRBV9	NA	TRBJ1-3	CASSVGQAFSGNTIYF
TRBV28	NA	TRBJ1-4	CASSFRGKLFF
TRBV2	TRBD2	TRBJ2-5	CASSDLAGEETQYF
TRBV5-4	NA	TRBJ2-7	CASSSPGTPDYEQYF
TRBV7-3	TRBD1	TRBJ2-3	CASSLSGQGSDTQYF
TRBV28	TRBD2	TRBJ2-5	CASSSPGGGGETQYF
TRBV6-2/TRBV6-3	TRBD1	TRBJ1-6	CASSSTGENSPLHF
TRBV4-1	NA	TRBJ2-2	CASTLTENTGELFF
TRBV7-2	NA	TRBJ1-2	CASSLSKTDIYGYTF
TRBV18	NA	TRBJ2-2	CASSPMETGELFF
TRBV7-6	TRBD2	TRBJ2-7	CASSLLAESYEQYF
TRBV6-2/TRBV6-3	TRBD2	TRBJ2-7	CASSYVLGGRESYEQYF
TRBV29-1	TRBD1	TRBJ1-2	CSVESRGLDDGYTF
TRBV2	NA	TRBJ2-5	CASSANREETQYF
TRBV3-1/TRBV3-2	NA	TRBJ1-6	CASSRARDRSNSPLHF
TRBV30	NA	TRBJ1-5	CAWSAGQKNQPQHF
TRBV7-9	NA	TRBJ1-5	CASSLWDTDQPQHF
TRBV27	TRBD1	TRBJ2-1	CASSPRTGPNEQFF
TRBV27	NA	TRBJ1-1	CASSLLRSTGNTEAFF
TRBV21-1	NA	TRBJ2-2	CASSKEFWSGAVPGGQKPTWELFF
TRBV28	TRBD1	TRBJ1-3	CASRRGGQGGNTIYF
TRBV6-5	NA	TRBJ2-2	CASSPRQPNTGELFF
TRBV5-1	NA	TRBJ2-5	CASSVLQGRGSQETQYF
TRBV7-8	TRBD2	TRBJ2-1	CASSLRPGLAVDEQFF
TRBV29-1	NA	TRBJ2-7	CSVGQGSYEQYF
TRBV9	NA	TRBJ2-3	CASSALAALTDTQYF
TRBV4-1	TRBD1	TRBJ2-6	CASSLGQGNSGANVLTF